The 9 T cell receptor beta chains below all came from one sample that was sequenced in a study of blood T cells in healthy people across ages (dated by TCRdb to between 2014 and 2017). The library was obtained by 5' RACE. This sample was sequenced with an Illumina HiSeq 2500. A second PCR of about 7 to 12 cycles was run with a J-beta primer mix and a sample-barcoded 5' primer. The public sequencing data were trimmed at Q25 with fastp and processed into clonotypes with MiXCR by TCRdb, which kept only in-frame beta chains. For every CDR3 protein sequence, its rows merge into one entry that carries the most common genes and DNA. The sample data list over a million distinct CDR3 sequences, and around 45% of these were observed just once. Approximately 17% of the sample comes from the top ten. Sequencing used blood. The receptors come from a woman between 55 and 75 years old in good health.

This clonotype was seen only a few times. The rearrangement links TRBV20-1 to TRBJ2-3; D is unresolved. The CDR3 is 14 amino acids. Deletions cut 1 base from V and 6 bases from J, with 14 bases between. Germline-derived CDR1 and CDR2 are DFQATT and SNEGSKA (reference sequence). The CDR3 bases are TGCAGTGCTAGAGTGCCGTACAGCAGCGATACGCAGTATTTT. It yields the protein CSARVPYSSDTQYF.

The chain employs TRBV30 and TRBJ2-3, with TRBD2 identical over 7 bases. Germline CDR1 is GTSNPN and CDR2 is SVGIG (reference sequence). V gave up 1 base and J gave up 0 bases; unmatched junction bases: 4. The CDR3 has 15 amino acids. The DNA for the CDR3 is TGTGCCTGGAGTGGGGCTAGCGGAAGCACAGATACGCAGTATTTT. Translated: CAWSGASGSTDTQYF.

The rearrangement uses TRBV12-3 or TRBV12-4 and TRBJ2-3; D is undetermined. The CDR3 has 12 amino acids. With 5 bases removed from V and 4 bases from J, the gap between germline ends came to 7 bases. CDR3 region: CASSRNADTQYF. The CDR3 nucleotides are TGTGCCAGCAGTCGAAATGCAGATACGCAGTATTTT.

The rearrangement joins TRBV6-1 to TRBJ1-2, with D hard to call. V was cut by 5 bases and J by 4 bases, with 17 bases left in between. The CDR3 is 15 amino acids. Germline V CDR1 and CDR2: MNHNS, SASEGT. CDR3 loop: CASSPKGRPGYGYTF. CDR3 DNA sequence: TGTGCCAGCAGTCCAAAAGGCCGCCCTGGCTATGGCTACACCTTC.

The chain couples TRBV12-3 or TRBV12-4 to TRBJ2-1, with 7 nucleotides matching TRBD1. The CDR3 totals 13 residues. The ends lost 4 bases at V and 6 bases at J; junction bases unmatched: 3. The CDR3 sequence: CASSSDRLNEQFF. For the CDR3, the DNA is TGTGCCAGCAGTTCGGACAGGCTCAATGAGCAGTTCTTC.

This clonotype was recorded a few times. V usage is TRBV3-1 and J usage is TRBJ2-1, with 11 bases identical to TRBD2. The J call may be faulty, since TRBJ2-7 better matches the DNA end. This CDR3 region has 17 residues. Looked up from germline, CDR1 is LGHDT and CDR2 is YNNKEL (reference sequence). This CDR3 is CASSRGLAGLSYNEQYF. CDR3 in DNA: TGTGCCAGCAGCCGAGGACTAGCGGGTCTCTCCTACAATGAGCAGTACTTC.

The V call is TRBV11-2, the J call TRBJ2-7, with 10 bases lining up with TRBD1. Germline V gene lookup returns CDR1 SGHAT and CDR2 FQNNGV. Trimming removed 2 bases from V and 0 bases from J; junction bases left unmatched: 10. This CDR3 region has 18 residues. The CDR3 region is CASSLLGQGLSSSYEQYF. As DNA, the CDR3 is TGTGCCAGCAGCTTATTGGGACAGGGGTTGTCAAGCTCCTACGAGCAGTACTTC.

The genes are TRBV11-2 and TRBJ2-3, with 12 bases that match TRBD1. V shed 5 bases, J shed 2 bases, and the junction held 8 bases outside the gene matches. Germline V gene sequence: CDR1 SGHAT, CDR2 FQNNGV. CDR3 size: 17 residues. The CDR3 sequence: CASSPSGTGGPTDTQYF. As DNA, the CDR3 is TGTGCCAGCAGCCCGAGCGGGACAGGGGGCCCCACAGATACGCAGTATTTT.

The rearrangement uses TRBV7-2 and TRBJ2-1; D perhaps matches TRBD1 (5 bases). Looked up from germline, CDR1 is SGHTA and CDR2 is FQGNSA. CDR3 length: 15 residues. Trimming stripped 4 bases from V and 6 bases from J, with 16 bases between. The CDR3 nucleotides read TGTGCCAGCAGCTCCACAGGTCGGTCTTCCAATGAGCAGTTCTTC. It is translated as CASSSTGRSSNEQFF.